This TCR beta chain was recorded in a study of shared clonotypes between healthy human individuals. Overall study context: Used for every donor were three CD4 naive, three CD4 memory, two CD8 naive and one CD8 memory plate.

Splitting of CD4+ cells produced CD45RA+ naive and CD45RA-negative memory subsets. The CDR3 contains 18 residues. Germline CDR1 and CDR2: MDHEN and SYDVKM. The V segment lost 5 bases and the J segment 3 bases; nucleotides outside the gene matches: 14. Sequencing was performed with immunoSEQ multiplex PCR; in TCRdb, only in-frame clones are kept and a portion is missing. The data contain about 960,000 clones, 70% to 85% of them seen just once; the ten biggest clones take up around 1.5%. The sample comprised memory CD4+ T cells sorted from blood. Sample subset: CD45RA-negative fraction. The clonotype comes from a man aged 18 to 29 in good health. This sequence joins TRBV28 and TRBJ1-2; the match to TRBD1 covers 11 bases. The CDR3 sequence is CASSTYPGQGAAHYGYTF. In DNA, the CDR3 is TGTGCCAGCAGTACCTACCCCGGACAGGGGGCTGCCCACTATGGCTACACCTTC.